This T cell receptor beta chain derives from a study of B cell selection in AIRE deficiency. Sorted regulatory T cells were CD4-positive, CD25-high and CD127-low or negative. Study-wide points: Healthy donors alone shared under 35% of around 3,700 Treg sequences; patients alone approximately 9%. Patient Tconv cells held approximately 30% of Treg sequences shared by healthy donors. Shorter CDR3s marked shared Treg sequences, biased toward few non-templated insertions.

Germline loops: CDR1 GTSNPN, CDR2 SVGIG (reference sequence). V was cut by 4 bases and J by 4 bases, with 16 bases left in between. The CDR3 is 14 amino acids. Remarks on this clone: Its antigen is not known.

Data came from immunoSEQ multiplex PCR; TCRdb stores just in-frame clones and leaves some out. The sample yields under 5,500 clones, 80% to 90% seen once. The sample comprised Tregs sorted from PBMCs. The chain combines TRBV30 with TRBJ1-1; D unresolved. This receptor was taken from a human donor with AIRE deficiency. CDR3 region: CAWTTGGSGTEAFF. The DNA for the CDR3 is TGTGCCTGGACGACGGGCGGCTCGGGCACTGAAGCTTTCTTT.